Presented here are 5 T cell receptor beta chains from one specimen sequenced in a study of blood T cell repertoires in COVID-19 (TCRdb year 2020). The library was obtained by the immunoSEQ multiplex PCR assay. TCRdb took this table from immuneACCESS and kept in-frame rearrangements with V and J called. Such tables lack part of the clones; where checked against another copy, unresolved V genes explain under half of the gap, and the rest is unexplained. Within this sample are 110,000 to 150,000 clones, with about 87% of them counted one time only. The ten largest clones represent about 5.8% of the sample. Input material: peripheral blood. The receptors here all came from a human donor in a cohort sampled during active COVID-19.

This sequence joins TRBV28 and TRBJ1-3; 7 positions match TRBD1. Germline CDR1 and CDR2: MDHEN and SYDVKM. V was pared by 6 bases and J by 4 bases, with 6 bases of the junction left unmatched. The CDR3 covers 14 residues. In DNA, the CDR3 is TGTGCCAGCAGCCAGGGGGACTTAGGAAACACCATATATTTT. Amino acid sequence: CASSQGDLGNTIYF.

CDR3 nucleotides: TGTGCCAGCAGCCCCGGCTGGACTAGCAGGGGTGAGCAGTTCTTC. It is translated as CASSPGWTSRGEQFF. The V gene is TRBV3-1 (or the pseudogene TRBV3-2), the J gene TRBJ2-1, with 8 bases fitting TRBD2. The CDR3 is 15 residues long. The trim removed 4 bases at V and 9 bases at J, leaving 11 bases unmatched. Germline loops: CDR1 LGHDT, CDR2 YNNKEL (reference sequence).

The J gene is TRBJ2-7, the V gene TRBV27; no clear D gene. From germline, CDR1 is MNHEY and CDR2 SMNVEV (reference sequence). CDR3 size: 11 residues. V was shortened by 5 bases and J by 1 base, with 3 bases between the two germline ends. CDR3 protein: CASSPSYEQYF. DNA for the CDR3: TGTGCCAGCAGTCCGTCCTACGAGCAGTACTTC.

V usage is TRBV7-9 and J usage is TRBJ2-1, with a weak D call TRBD2 (6 bases). Per germline, CDR1 SEHNR and CDR2 FQNEAQ (reference sequence). The CDR3 has 15 residues. Trimming took 2 bases from V and 7 from J, leaving 15 bases between them. CDR3 sequence reads: CASSLRLAPRNEQFF. CDR3 sequence (DNA): TGTGCCAGCAGCTTACGGCTAGCGCCAAGAAATGAGCAGTTCTTC.

The chain is built from TRBV5-4 and TRBJ2-2; 9 bases are shared with TRBD2. This CDR3 has 15 residues. The V gene's germline CDR1 is SGHNT and CDR2 YYREEE (reference sequence). Trimming removed 4 bases from V and 0 bases from J; junction bases left unmatched: 1. The CDR3 spells CASSRGGANTGELFF. The CDR3 DNA reads as TGTGCCAGCAGCCGCGGGGGGGCGAACACCGGGGAGCTGTTTTTT.